This T cell receptor beta chain was recorded in a study of technical replicates of blood from several donors. Produced via immunoSEQ multiplex PCR; TCRdb's table is partial and in-frame only. The data contain approximately 52,000 clones, 86% of them singletons. What was sequenced was PBMCs. The receptor's source is a human donor in good health. Some clones in this sample may be carry-over from other donors' samples.

CDR3 loop: CASSRDKNTEAFF. CDR3 DNA sequence: TGCGCCAGCAGCCGGGACAAGAACACTGAAGCTTTCTTT. The chain links TRBV5-1 to TRBJ1-1; a weak D match, TRBD1 (6 bases). Per the germline V gene, CDR1 is SGHRS and CDR2 is YFSETQ. The CDR3 covers 13 residues. Trimming took off 4 bases at V and 1 base at J, with 8 bases between the two ends.